A selection of T cell receptor beta chains follows, all from one sample in a study of graft-versus-host responses after intestinal transplantation. Here immunoSEQ multiplex PCR was the method, and the copy in TCRdb shows in-frame clones only, minus some. The sample holds about 120,000 clones, 85% to 95% seen once. These receptors have no known antigen. Sample: unstimulated CD8+ T cells sorted from spleen or lymph node cells, taken before intestinal transplant. The receptor source for this set is a human donor who received an intestinal transplant. Both conserved end residues are part of each CDR3. Fields, in order: CDR3 length, clone size, J gene, D gene, V gene, CDR3 DNA, CDR3 protein. D genes are given only for firm matches. Size values are once, few and many counts, or a class for expanded clones, and some rows have none.

CDR3 length: 16
clone size: once
J gene: TRBJ1-2
D gene: NA
V gene: TRBV28
CDR3 DNA: TGTGCCAGCAGTTTCTCAGGGACGAGGCCTAACTATGGCTACACCTTC
CDR3 protein: CASSFSGTRPNYGYTF

CDR3 length: 13
clone size: NA
J gene: TRBJ2-7
D gene: NA
V gene: TRBV2
CDR3 DNA: TGTGCCAGCAGTCCAGGACTTCGCTACGAGCAGTACTTC
CDR3 protein: CASSPGLRYEQYF

CDR3 length: 15
clone size: NA
J gene: TRBJ1-3
D gene: NA
V gene: TRBV6-1
CDR3 DNA: TGTGCCAGCAGTGAAAACAGGGCCTCTGGAAACACCATATATTTT
CDR3 protein: CASSENRASGNTIYF

CDR3 length: 14
clone size: NA
J gene: TRBJ1-5
D gene: NA
V gene: TRBV6-1
CDR3 DNA: TGTGCCAGCAGTGAGCAGGGGATAAATCAGCCCCAGCATTTT
CDR3 protein: CASSEQGINQPQHF

CDR3 length: 17
clone size: NA
J gene: TRBJ2-1
D gene: NA
V gene: TRBV11-1
CDR3 DNA: TGTGCCAGAACCAGGCTCAATCCAACAGAGATCAGGAATGAGCAGTTCTTC
CDR3 protein: CARTRLNPTEIRNEQFF

CDR3 length: 12
clone size: NA
J gene: TRBJ2-1
D gene: NA
V gene: TRBV27
CDR3 DNA: TGTGCCAGCAGTTTTGGAGTCAATGAGCAGTTCTTC
CDR3 protein: CASSFGVNEQFF

CDR3 length: 15
clone size: NA
J gene: TRBJ2-7
D gene: NA
V gene: TRBV15
CDR3 DNA: TGTGCCACCAGCGCCCACCGGGACAATTTGGCCGAGCAGTACTTC
CDR3 protein: CATSAHRDNLAEQYF

CDR3 length: 15
clone size: NA
J gene: TRBJ1-1
D gene: TRBD1
V gene: TRBV7-8
CDR3 DNA: TGTGCCAGCAGCCCTCAACAGGGGGCGGTTTATCGAGCTTTCTTT
CDR3 protein: CASSPQQGAVYRAFF

CDR3 length: 15
clone size: NA
J gene: TRBJ2-5
D gene: TRBD1
V gene: TRBV4-1
CDR3 DNA: TGCGCCAGCGGCAGGGTAGACAGGGGGCTTGAGACCCAGTACTTC
CDR3 protein: CASGRVDRGLETQYF

CDR3 length: 10
clone size: once
J gene: TRBJ2-7
D gene: NA
V gene: TRBV6-1
CDR3 DNA: TGTGCCAGCAGTACCTACGAGCAGTACTTC
CDR3 protein: CASSTYEQYF

CDR3 length: 13
clone size: NA
J gene: TRBJ2-7
D gene: TRBD1
V gene: TRBV10-3
CDR3 DNA: TGTGCCATCAGGGACGACAGGGGCTACGAGCAGTACTTC
CDR3 protein: CAIRDDRGYEQYF

CDR3 length: 14
clone size: NA
J gene: TRBJ2-7
D gene: TRBD1
V gene: TRBV13
CDR3 DNA: TGTGCCAGCAGCTTAAACAGGGGATGGTACGAGCAGTACTTC
CDR3 protein: CASSLNRGWYEQYF

CDR3 length: 15
clone size: NA
J gene: TRBJ2-7
D gene: NA
V gene: TRBV9
CDR3 DNA: TGTGCCAGCAGCGTAGGGACAGCTAGCTCCTACGAGCAGTACTTC
CDR3 protein: CASSVGTASSYEQYF

CDR3 length: 16
clone size: once
J gene: TRBJ2-5
D gene: TRBD2
V gene: TRBV15
CDR3 DNA: TGTGCCACCAGCATCGGGCTAGCGGGGACTTCGGGGACCCAGTACTTC
CDR3 protein: CATSIGLAGTSGTQYF

CDR3 length: 14
clone size: NA
J gene: TRBJ2-1
D gene: NA
V gene: TRBV19
CDR3 DNA: TGTGCCAGTAGTATATGGGGGGCCCACAATGAGCAGTTCTTC
CDR3 protein: CASSIWGAHNEQFF

CDR3 length: 15
clone size: NA
J gene: TRBJ2-3
D gene: TRBD1
V gene: TRBV19
CDR3 DNA: TGTGCCAGTAGTCTCCGGGACAGATGGACAGATACGCAGTATTTT
CDR3 protein: CASSLRDRWTDTQYF

CDR3 length: 13
clone size: NA
J gene: TRBJ2-7
D gene: TRBD2
V gene: TRBV6-5
CDR3 DNA: TGTGCCAGCAGTCCTAGCGGTACCTACGAGCAGTACTTC
CDR3 protein: CASSPSGTYEQYF

CDR3 length: 16
clone size: NA
J gene: TRBJ2-7
D gene: TRBD2
V gene: TRBV5-4
CDR3 DNA: TGTGCCAGCAGCTTGGCTAGCGGGAGGACTCCCTACGAGCAGTACTTC
CDR3 protein: CASSLASGRTPYEQYF

CDR3 length: 12
clone size: NA
J gene: TRBJ2-7
D gene: NA
V gene: TRBV2
CDR3 DNA: TGTGCCAGCAGGTCTGGGAACTACGAGCAGTACTTC
CDR3 protein: CASRSGNYEQYF

CDR3 length: 16
clone size: NA
J gene: TRBJ2-5
D gene: TRBD2
V gene: TRBV7-9
CDR3 DNA: TGTGCCAGCAGCCTTACTAGCGGACTGTACCAAGAGACCCAGTACTTC
CDR3 protein: CASSLTSGLYQETQYF

CDR3 length: 14
clone size: NA
J gene: TRBJ2-7
D gene: TRBD2
V gene: TRBV28
CDR3 DNA: TGTGCCAGCAGTTTAAGAAGCAGGGAGGGCGAGCAGTACTTC
CDR3 protein: CASSLRSREGEQYF

CDR3 length: 16
clone size: NA
J gene: TRBJ2-7
D gene: TRBD2
V gene: TRBV14
CDR3 DNA: TGTGCCAGCAGCCAAGAACGATCCGGGAGGGGGTACGAGCAGTACTTC
CDR3 protein: CASSQERSGRGYEQYF

CDR3 length: 16
clone size: NA
J gene: TRBJ1-1
D gene: TRBD1
V gene: TRBV13
CDR3 DNA: TGTGCCAGCAGCTTAGTGGGGACAGGGGGCGGGTCTGAAGCTTTCTTT
CDR3 protein: CASSLVGTGGGSEAFF

CDR3 length: 15
clone size: NA
J gene: TRBJ2-7
D gene: NA
V gene: TRBV4-3
CDR3 DNA: TGCGCCAGCAGCCAAGCGGACCTCTCACCCTACGAGCAGTACTTC
CDR3 protein: CASSQADLSPYEQYF

CDR3 length: 16
clone size: NA
J gene: TRBJ2-5
D gene: NA
V gene: TRBV5-1
CDR3 DNA: TGCGCCAGCAGCTTGGTGTTTTTCGGCTACCAAGAGACCCAGTACTTC
CDR3 protein: CASSLVFFGYQETQYF

CDR3 length: 14
clone size: NA
J gene: TRBJ2-3
D gene: TRBD2
V gene: TRBV27
CDR3 DNA: TGTGCCAGCGCACGACTAGCTTACACAGATACGCAGTATTTT
CDR3 protein: CASARLAYTDTQYF

CDR3 length: 14
clone size: NA
J gene: TRBJ1-1
D gene: NA
V gene: TRBV27
CDR3 DNA: TGTGCCAGCAGTGGCCCGCAAAGCAACACTGAAGCTTTCTTT
CDR3 protein: CASSGPQSNTEAFF

CDR3 length: 17
clone size: once
J gene: TRBJ2-7
D gene: TRBD2
V gene: TRBV27
CDR3 DNA: TGTGCCAGCAGTTCTCCCCTAGCGGGAGGAAAGACCTACGAGCAGTACTTC
CDR3 protein: CASSSPLAGGKTYEQYF